Below are 8 T cell receptor beta chains sequenced from a single sample in a study of blood T cell repertoires in COVID-19. The table came from immunoSEQ multiplex PCR; TCRdb's copy has only in-frame clones and leaves some out. The sample lists about 24,000 clones, about 90% occurring once. The sample taken for sequencing was peripheral blood. The receptors here all came from a human donor with active COVID-19. The donor label of this sample is uncertain.

The chain links TRBV3-1 (or the pseudogene TRBV3-2) to TRBJ1-4; D is unresolved. From germline, CDR1 is LGHDT and CDR2 YNNKEL (reference sequence). This CDR3 region has 17 residues. V lost 7 bases to trimming and J lost 0 bases, with 18 bases between them. CDR3 sequence reads: CASTPGIGISTNEKLFF. The CDR3 region has the DNA TGTGCCAGCACCCCAGGCATCGGGATATCAACTAATGAAAAACTGTTTTTT.

The V call is TRBV28, the J call TRBJ1-1; D unresolved. Deletions cut 2 bases from V and 10 bases from J, with 14 bases between. The germline V gene encodes CDR1 MDHEN and CDR2 SYDVKM. The CDR3 extends over 13 amino acids. The CDR3 DNA is TGTGCCAGCAGTTTACTCCCTTCCGAGGGAGCTTTCTTT. This gives the protein CASSLLPSEGAFF.

J is TRBJ2-1 and V is TRBV5-4; possibly TRBD1 for D (6 bases). V was trimmed by 0 bases and J by 5 bases, leaving 12 bases between them. The CDR3 contains 15 residues. Germline V gives CDR1 SGHNT, CDR2 YYREEE (reference sequence). Here the CDR3 reads CASSLARTANNEQFF. Here the CDR3 DNA reads TGTGCCAGCAGCTTGGCGCGGACAGCCAACAATGAGCAGTTCTTC.

The genes are TRBV19 and TRBJ1-6, with 9 bases that match TRBD1. Germline V gene sequence: CDR1 LNHDA, CDR2 SQIVND (reference sequence). The CDR3 has 16 residues. After removal of 4 bases from V and 12 bases from J, the junction contained 13 bases not matched to a gene. Here the CDR3 DNA reads TGTGCCAGTAGTACCACCGGGACAGGGAGAGTCGTACCCCTCCACTTT. As protein: CASSTTGTGRVVPLHF.

The chain combines TRBV5-1 with TRBJ2-6; 7 positions agree with TRBD1. Looked up from germline, CDR1 is SGHRS and CDR2 is YFSETQ. The trim removed 3 bases at V and 3 bases at J, leaving 3 bases unmatched. The CDR3 contains 15 residues. The CDR3 nucleotides read TGCGCCAGCAGCTCTACAGGGGTTGGGGCCAACGTCCTGACTTTC. Protein product: CASSSTGVGANVLTF. The variable domain in full, completed from reference TRBV5-1 and TRBJ2-6, reads KAGVTQTPRYLIKTRGQQVTLSCSPISGHRSVSWYQQTPGQGLQFLFEYFSETQRNKGNFPGRFSGRQFSNSRSEMNVSTLELGDSALYLCASSSTGVGANVLTFGAGSRLTVL.

This sequence joins TRBV27 and TRBJ2-5; 10 bases line up with TRBD1. The CDR3 length is 15 residues. Germline V CDR1 and CDR2: MNHEY, SMNVEV (reference sequence). Trimming cost V 5 bases and J 5 bases; bases outside gene matches: 8. The CDR3 DNA reads as TGTGCCAGCAGTCCGACTCGGACAGGGGGGGAGACCCAGTACTTC. As protein: CASSPTRTGGETQYF.

V and J are TRBV4-1 and TRBJ2-1; D perhaps matches TRBD1 (5 bases). The CDR3 extends over 16 amino acids. Germline V gives CDR1 MGHRA, CDR2 YSYEKL. V dropped 0 bases and J dropped 1 base, with 10 bases sitting between them. The CDR3 coding sequence is TGCGCCAGCAGCCAAGATCCGGCAGGGTCCTACAATGAGCAGTTCTTC. Protein sequence: CASSQDPAGSYNEQFF.

This sequence joins TRBV28 and TRBJ2-3; 13 nucleotides line up with TRBD2. With 6 bases clipped from V and 6 bases from J, the junction kept 6 bases outside the gene matches. This CDR3 has 15 amino acids. The V gene's germline CDR1 is MDHEN and CDR2 SYDVKM. The CDR3 reads CASSTGLAGVDTQYF. The CDR3 nucleotides read TGTGCCAGCAGCACTGGACTAGCGGGAGTGGATACGCAGTATTTT.